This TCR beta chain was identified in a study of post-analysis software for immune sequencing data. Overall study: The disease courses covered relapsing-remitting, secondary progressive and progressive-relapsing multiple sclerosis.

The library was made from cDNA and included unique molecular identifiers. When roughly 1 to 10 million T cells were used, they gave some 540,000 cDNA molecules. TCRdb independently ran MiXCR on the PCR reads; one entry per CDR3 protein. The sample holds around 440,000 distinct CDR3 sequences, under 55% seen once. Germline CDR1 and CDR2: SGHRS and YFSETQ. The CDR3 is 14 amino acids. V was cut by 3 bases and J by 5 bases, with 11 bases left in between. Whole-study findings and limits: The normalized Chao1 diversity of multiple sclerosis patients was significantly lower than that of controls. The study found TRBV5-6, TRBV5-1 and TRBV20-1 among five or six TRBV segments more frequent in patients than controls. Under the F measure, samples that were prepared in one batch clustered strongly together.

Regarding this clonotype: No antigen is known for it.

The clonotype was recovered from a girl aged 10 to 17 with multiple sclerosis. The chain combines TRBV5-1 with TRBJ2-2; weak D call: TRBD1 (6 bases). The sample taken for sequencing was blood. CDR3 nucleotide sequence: TGCGCCAGCAGCTCAGGGGATGGAACCGGGGAGCTGTTTTTT. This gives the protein CASSSGDGTGELFF.